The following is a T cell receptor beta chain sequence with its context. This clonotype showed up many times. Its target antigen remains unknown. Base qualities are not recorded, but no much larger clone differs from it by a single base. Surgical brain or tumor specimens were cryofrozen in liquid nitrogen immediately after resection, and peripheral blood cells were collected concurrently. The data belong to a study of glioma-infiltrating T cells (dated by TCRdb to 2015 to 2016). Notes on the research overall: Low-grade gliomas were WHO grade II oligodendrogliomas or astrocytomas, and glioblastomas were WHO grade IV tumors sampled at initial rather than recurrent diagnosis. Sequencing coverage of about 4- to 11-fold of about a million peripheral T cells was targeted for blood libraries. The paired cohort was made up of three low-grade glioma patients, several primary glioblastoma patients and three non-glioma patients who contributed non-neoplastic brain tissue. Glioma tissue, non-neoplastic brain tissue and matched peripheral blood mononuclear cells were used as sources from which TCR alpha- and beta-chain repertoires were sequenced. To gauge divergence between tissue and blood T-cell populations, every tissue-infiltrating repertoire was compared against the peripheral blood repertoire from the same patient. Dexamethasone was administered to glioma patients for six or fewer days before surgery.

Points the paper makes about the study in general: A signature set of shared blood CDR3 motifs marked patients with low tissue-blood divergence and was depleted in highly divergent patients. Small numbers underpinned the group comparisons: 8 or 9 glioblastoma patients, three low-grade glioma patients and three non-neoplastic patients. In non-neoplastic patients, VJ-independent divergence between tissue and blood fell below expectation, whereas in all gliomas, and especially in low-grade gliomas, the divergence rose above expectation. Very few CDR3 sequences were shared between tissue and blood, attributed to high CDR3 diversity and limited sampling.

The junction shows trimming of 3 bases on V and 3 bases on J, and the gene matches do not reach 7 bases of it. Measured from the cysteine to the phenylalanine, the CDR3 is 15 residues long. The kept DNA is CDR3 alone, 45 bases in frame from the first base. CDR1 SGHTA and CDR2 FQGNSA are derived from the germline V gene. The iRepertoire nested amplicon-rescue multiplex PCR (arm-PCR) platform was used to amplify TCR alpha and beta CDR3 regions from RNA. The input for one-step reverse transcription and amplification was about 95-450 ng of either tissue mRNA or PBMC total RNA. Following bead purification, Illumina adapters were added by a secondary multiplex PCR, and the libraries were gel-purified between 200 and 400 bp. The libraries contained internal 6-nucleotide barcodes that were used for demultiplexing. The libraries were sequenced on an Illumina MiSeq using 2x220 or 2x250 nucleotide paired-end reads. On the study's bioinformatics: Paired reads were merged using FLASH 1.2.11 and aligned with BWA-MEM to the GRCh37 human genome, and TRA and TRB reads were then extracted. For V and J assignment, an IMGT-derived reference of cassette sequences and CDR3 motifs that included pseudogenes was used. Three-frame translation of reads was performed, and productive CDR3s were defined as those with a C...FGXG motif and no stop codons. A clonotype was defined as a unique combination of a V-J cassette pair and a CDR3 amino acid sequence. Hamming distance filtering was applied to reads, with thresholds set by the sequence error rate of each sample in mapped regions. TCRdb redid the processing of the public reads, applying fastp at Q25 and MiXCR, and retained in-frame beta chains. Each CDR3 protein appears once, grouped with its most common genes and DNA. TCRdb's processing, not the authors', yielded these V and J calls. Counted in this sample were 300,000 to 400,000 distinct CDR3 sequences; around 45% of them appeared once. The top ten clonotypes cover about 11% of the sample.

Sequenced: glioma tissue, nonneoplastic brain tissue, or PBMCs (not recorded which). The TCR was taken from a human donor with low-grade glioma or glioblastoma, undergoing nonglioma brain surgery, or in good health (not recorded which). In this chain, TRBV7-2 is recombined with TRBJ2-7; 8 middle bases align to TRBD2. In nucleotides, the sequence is TGTGCCAGCAGCTTTCGGACTAGCTGGAGCTACGAGCAGTACTTC. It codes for CASSFRTSWSYEQYF.